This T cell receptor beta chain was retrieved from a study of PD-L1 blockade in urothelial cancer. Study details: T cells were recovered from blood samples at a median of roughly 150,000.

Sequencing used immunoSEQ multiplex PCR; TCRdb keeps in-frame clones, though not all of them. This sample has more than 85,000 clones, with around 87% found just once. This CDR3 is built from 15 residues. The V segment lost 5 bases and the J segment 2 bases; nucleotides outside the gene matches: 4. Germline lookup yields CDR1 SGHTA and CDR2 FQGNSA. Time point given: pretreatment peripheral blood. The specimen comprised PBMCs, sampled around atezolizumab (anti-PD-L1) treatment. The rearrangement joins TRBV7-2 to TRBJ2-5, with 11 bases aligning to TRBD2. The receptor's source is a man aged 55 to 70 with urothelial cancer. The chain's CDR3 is CASSPLAGGQETQYF. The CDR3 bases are TGTGCCAGCAGCCCATTAGCGGGGGGGCAAGAGACCCAGTACTTC.